This TCR beta chain was retrieved from a study of shared clonotypes between healthy human individuals (dated by TCRdb to 2018 to 2020). General notes on the study: A couple of women and a few men aged 18 to 49 years were included in the cohort. For each donor, three plates each were used for CD4 naive and CD4 memory, two plates were used for CD8 naive, and one plate was used for CD8 memory. Blood TCR repertoires of about five healthy adults were deeply sequenced to estimate repertoire size and the extent of clonotype sharing between individuals. To increase sequencing depth and limit assay-specific biases, TCR repertoire library preparation and sequencing were carried out by different laboratories using diverse techniques. Leukapheresis yielded between about 0.9 and 10 billion PBMCs per donor.

Using the deep immunoSEQ assay, multiplex PCR amplified TCR CDR3 regions from genomic DNA. Extracted genomic DNA from each cell subset was distributed evenly across all wells of several immunoSEQ 96-well plates, and each plate was treated as a replicate. For sorted subsets, around 200 ng genomic DNA, equal to about 30,000 T cell genomes, was loaded into each replicate PCR. Purified libraries were measured with a Qubit 3.0 fluorometer, size-checked on a Bioanalyzer 2100, and measured again with the KAPA Library Quantification kit. Every immunoSEQ 96-well plate was sequenced on a separate single-read 150-cycle Illumina NextSeq 550 flow cell. In the source study's methods: Because the immunoSEQ output held only junctional sequences and lacked quality scores, the filtering could not match the filtering applied to full-length reads. To assign V/J genes and CDR3, sequences were annotated using PyIR, a Python wrapper for IgBLAST v1.9, with IMGT germline references. Reads with weak V/J assignments (E-value above 1e-6), missing CDR3, stop codons, out-of-frame junctions, or ambiguous translated residues were removed. A V3J clonotype was defined by an identical inferred V gene, J gene, and CDR3 amino acid sequence. Percentage overlap between repertoires was computed as shared unique clonotypes divided by the size of the smaller repertoire. Three approaches were used to assess repertoire richness: RTK rarefaction, the Chao1 estimator, and Recon v2.1 estimates of unobserved clonotypes. Generation probabilities for all TCRbeta clonotypes obtained by the gDNA method from four donors were computed using OLGA. TCRdb carries this immuneACCESS record with in-frame sequences only. Its versions omit some clonotypes, under half of them owing to an unresolved V gene in the studies checked, with the rest unexplained. V and J calls and clone size are copied from that table; D and trimming were computed from the DNA. The sample yields hundreds of thousands of clones; roughly 98% were counted once. 0.3% of the sample rests with the top ten.

From a lookup of the germline V gene, CDR1 and CDR2 are MGHRA and YSYEKL. The CDR3, cysteine through phenylalanine, is 15 amino acids long. Kept here is only the CDR3 DNA, which spans 45 bases and is read in frame from base 1. V is trimmed back by 5 bases and J by 4 bases, and the junction contains 5 bases that no gene match accounts for. Only one count was recorded for this clone. The antigen it binds to is not known. It has no much larger one-base neighbor in the sample; base qualities were not kept. For the CD8 naive samples, CD45RO-negative cells were positively selected for CCR7, yielding a CD45RA+CCR7+ population from which TemRA cells were excluded. Healthy HIV-negative adults with no recently reported acute infections or vaccinations were included as donors. All donors were Caucasian adults living in Nashville, Tennessee, USA. Blood was collected by leukapheresis, and PBMCs were isolated by Ficoll-Histopaque density gradient centrifugation and then cryopreserved in liquid nitrogen vapor phase. Analytical flow cytometry was used to check the purity and quantity of every magnetically sorted T cell population. Genomic DNA was isolated from each sorted fraction and quantified by UV absorbance on a Nanodrop 2000c.

Beyond this particular receptor, the publication reports: Based on pairwise subsampling, the degree of clonotype sharing among donors was expected to be affected by sequencing depth. Larger estimated clonotype richness was generally found for naive subsets than for memory subsets. Sampling was limited to blood, and TCR repertoires in tissue likely differ from TCR repertoires in blood. Higher generation probabilities were observed for clonotypes shared by all four sorted-subset donors than for non-shared clonotypes. Incomplete sequencing was indicated by rarefaction of sorted-subset datasets, despite the large sequencing depth. The genetic and exposure-history diversity represented was limited by the small number of donors. When a few donors were compared, the shared fraction of clonotypes was about 5.2% for naive CD4, less than 4% for naive CD8, 2.3% for memory CD4, and 0.35% to 0.5% for memory CD8.

Sequences were obtained from naive CD8+ T cells sorted from blood. Taken with the paper, the label for cell subset or site translates to: CD45RA+CCR7+. The sequence was obtained from a man aged 30 to 45 in good health. The sequence is built from TRBV4-1 and TRBJ2-7, with 13 bases in between that match TRBD2. The CDR3 is CASSVRTSGSYEQYF. In nucleotide form, the sequence is TGCGCCAGCAGCGTTCGGACTAGCGGGAGTTACGAGCAGTACTTC.